This TCR beta chain was obtained from a study of T cells after yellow fever vaccination. This clonotype was seen a few times. MiXCR, applied by TCRdb to the 5' RACE reads, yields one record per CDR3 protein. The sample shows about 400,000 distinct CDR3 sequences, 6.2% of them seen only once. The sample consisted of PBMCs, taken 5 days after the yellow fever booster vaccination. This clonotype originated in a man aged 25-40 years who received the YFV17D yellow fever vaccine.

CDR3 nucleotide sequence: TGTGCCAGTAGTATATCTATACGCACAGATACGCAGTATTTT. Its translation: CASSISIRTDTQYF. The chain employs TRBV19 and TRBJ2-3; no clear D gene. The CDR3 totals 14 residues. CDR1 is LNHDA and CDR2 is SQIVND in the germline V gene (reference sequence). Trimming stripped 2 bases from V and 1 base from J, with 7 bases between.